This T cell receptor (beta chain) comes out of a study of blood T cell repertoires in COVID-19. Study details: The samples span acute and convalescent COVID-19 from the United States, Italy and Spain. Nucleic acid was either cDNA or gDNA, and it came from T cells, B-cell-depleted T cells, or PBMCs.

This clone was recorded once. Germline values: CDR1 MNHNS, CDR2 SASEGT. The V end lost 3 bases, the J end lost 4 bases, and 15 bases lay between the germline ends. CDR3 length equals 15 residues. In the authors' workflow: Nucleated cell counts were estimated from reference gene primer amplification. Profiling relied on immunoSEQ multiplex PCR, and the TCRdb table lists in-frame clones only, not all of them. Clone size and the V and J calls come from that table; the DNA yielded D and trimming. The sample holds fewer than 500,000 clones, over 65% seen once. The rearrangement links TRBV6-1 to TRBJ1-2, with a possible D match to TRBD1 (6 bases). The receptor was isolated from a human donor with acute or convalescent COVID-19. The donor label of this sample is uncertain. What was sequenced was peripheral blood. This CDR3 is CASSDYTGGAYGYTF. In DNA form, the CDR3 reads TGTGCCAGCAGTGATTATACGGGGGGGGCCTATGGCTACACCTTC.